The 28 T cell receptor beta chains reported below all come from one sample, sequenced in a study of T cells in localized non-small cell lung cancer. Assay: immunoSEQ multiplex PCR; the TCRdb copy retains only in-frame clones and omits some. The sample carries tens of thousands of clones, approximately 91% recorded once. Here the sequenced sample was peripheral blood mononuclear cells, taken before any cancer treatment. The receptors stem from a male donor aged 60 or over with stage II lung adenocarcinoma.

The chain has TRBV28 and TRBJ2-3; 9 positions agree with TRBD2. The CDR3 is made up of 16 amino acids. Germline CDR1 is MDHEN and CDR2 is SYDVKM. Trimming removed 8 bases from V and 3 bases from J; junction bases left unmatched: 12. The CDR3 loop is CASATIGSGGTDTQYF. CDR3 bases: TGTGCCAGCGCGACTATCGGGAGCGGGGGGACAGATACGCAGTATTTT.

The J gene is TRBJ2-7, the V gene TRBV9; tentative D call: TRBD1 (6 bases). V was shortened by 3 bases and J by 1 base, with 14 bases between the two germline ends. The CDR3 has 15 residues. CDR1 is SGDLS and CDR2 is YYNGEE in the germline V gene. In nucleotides, the CDR3 is TGTGCCAGCAGCGACACCGGGACAACGTCCTACGAGCAGTACTTC. Translating it yields CASSDTGTTSYEQYF.

The rearrangement joins TRBV9 to TRBJ1-6; D not resolved. The germline CDR1 and CDR2 sequences are SGDLS and YYNGEE. The CDR3 has 14 amino acids. V lost 3 bases, J lost 8 bases, and 12 bases lay in between. The DNA of the CDR3 is TGTGCCAGCAGCGGGACTCCCCGGGATTCACCCCTCCACTTT. It encodes CASSGTPRDSPLHF.

The chain joins TRBV5-1 to TRBJ1-5; maybe TRBD1 (5 bases). V was cut by 2 bases and J by 4 bases, with 10 bases left in between. The germline gives CDR1 SGHRS, CDR2 YFSETQ. There are 14 residues in the CDR3. CDR3 DNA: TGCGCCAGCAGCTTTGGGGGTTGGAATCAGCCCCAGCATTTT. Residues: CASSFGGWNQPQHF.

There are a few counts of this clone. V is TRBV7-9 and J is TRBJ1-1; possibly TRBD1 for D (5 bases). Trimming cost V 5 bases and J 8 bases, with 18 bases left between them. The germline gives CDR1 SEHNR, CDR2 FQNEAQ (reference sequence). CDR3 length: 14 residues. The CDR3 nucleotides read TGTGCCAGCAGCGTTAGTGGGGGTTGGGCAGAAGCTTTCTTT. Amino acids: CASSVSGGWAEAFF.

The genes are TRBV2 and TRBJ2-5; D uncertain. V shed 10 bases and J shed 1 base, with 16 bases lying between them. This CDR3 is 14 amino acids long. Germline V gene data show CDR1 as SNHLY and CDR2 as FYNNEI. CDR3 in DNA: TGTGCCACCCAAGCATTGGGGATCCAAGAGACCCAGTACTTC. Its protein product is CATQALGIQETQYF.

The CDR3 spells CASSLDDVVGQPQHF. For the CDR3, the DNA is TGCGCCAGCAGCTTGGACGACGTAGTGGGTCAGCCCCAGCATTTT. This chain links TRBV5-1 with TRBJ1-5; D is unclear. CDR1 and CDR2 (germline): SGHRS, YFSETQ. V lost 0 bases, J lost 6 bases, and 13 bases lay in between. This CDR3 has 15 amino acids.

The rearrangement uses TRBV15 and TRBJ1-1; D ambiguous. The germline gives CDR1 LNHNV, CDR2 YYDKDF (reference sequence). Deletions cut 0 bases from V and 0 bases from J, with 17 bases between. This CDR3 region has 18 residues. The CDR3 bases are TGTGCCACCAGCAGAGACGGGATTGGAAGATTAATGAACACTGAAGCTTTCTTT. Its translation: CATSRDGIGRLMNTEAFF.

The rearrangement joins TRBV5-1 to TRBJ1-4; 8 bases align to TRBD1. V trimming: 5 bases; J trimming: 6 bases; junction bases outside the gene matches: 15. The germline V gene encodes CDR1 SGHRS and CDR2 YFSETQ. The CDR3 has 17 amino acids. CDR3 region: CASSRGTGPSIDEKLFF. The CDR3 region has the DNA TGCGCCAGCAGTCGAGGGACAGGCCCATCTATAGATGAAAAACTGTTTTTT. Full variable domain (rest looked up from reference TRBV5-1 and TRBJ1-4): KAGVTQTPRYLIKTRGQQVTLSCSPISGHRSVSWYQQTPGQGLQFLFEYFSETQRNKGNFPGRFSGRQFSNSRSEMNVSTLELGDSALYLCASSRGTGPSIDEKLFFGSGTQLSVL.

This clone appeared a single time. This chain uses TRBV6-4 with TRBJ2-2; either TRBD1 or TRBD2 may supply D (5 bases each). This CDR3 has 14 amino acids. Germline V gives CDR1 MRHNA, CDR2 SNTAGT. Trimming took off 8 bases at V and 3 bases at J, with 13 bases between the two ends. CDR3 in amino acids: CASEGYLDTGELFF. The CDR3 nucleotides are TGTGCCAGCGAGGGGTATTTAGACACCGGGGAGCTGTTTTTT.

A few counts support this clone. The CDR3 sequence: CASSRQGNTIYF. The CDR3 bases are TGTGCCAGCAGCAGACAGGGGAACACCATATATTTT. The chain carries TRBV9 and TRBJ1-3; 8 nucleotides agree with TRBD1. V lost 4 bases and J lost 7; bases outside the gene matches: 1. The length of the CDR3 is 12 residues. Looked up from germline, CDR1 is SGDLS and CDR2 is YYNGEE.

The count of this clone is one. This sequence joins TRBV27 and TRBJ2-2; TRBD2 matches 10 bases. Trimming at V came to 3 bases and at J to 13 bases, leaving 11 bases not matched to a gene. Germline-derived CDR1 and CDR2 are MNHEY and SMNVEV (reference sequence). The CDR3 extends over 15 amino acids. The CDR3 sequence: CASSFGTSVRNGLFF. CDR3 bases: TGTGCCAGCAGTTTCGGGACTAGCGTGAGGAATGGGCTGTTTTTT.

This clone is termed medium-sized. The CDR3 DNA reads as TGTGCCAGTAGTTTGGCAGGGGGCTTGGGGACCCAGTACTTC. Translation gives CASSLAGGLGTQYF. The rearrangement uses TRBV19 and TRBJ2-5; TRBD1 matches at 8 bases. Losses at the gene ends were 5 bases for V and 7 bases for J; bases not matched to a gene: 9. This CDR3 spans 14 amino acids. Per the germline V gene, CDR1 is LNHDA and CDR2 is SQIVND (reference sequence).

J is TRBJ1-2 and V is TRBV7-2; D possibly corresponds to TRBD1 (5 bases). There are 13 residues in the CDR3. Germline V gene data show CDR1 as SGHTA and CDR2 as FQGNSA. V dropped 1 base and J dropped 4 bases, with 7 bases sitting between them. The CDR3 region has the DNA TGTGCCAGCAGCTTAGTGGGGCCCTATGGCTACACCTTC. Translation gives CASSLVGPYGYTF.

J is TRBJ2-7 and V is TRBV2; D might be TRBD1 (6 bases). CDR1 is SNHLY, CDR2 FYNNEI, per germline. This CDR3 region has 12 residues. CDR3 DNA sequence: TGTGCAGGGAACAGGGAAGGCTACGAGCAGTACTTC. Protein sequence: CAGNREGYEQYF.

The sample holds one count of this clone. The J gene is TRBJ2-7, the V gene TRBV29-1; 9 nucleotides agree with TRBD1. The CDR3 totals 14 residues. CDR1 SQVTM and CDR2 ANQGSEA come from the germline V gene. Trimming took 4 bases from V and 6 from J; bases not matched to a gene: 10. The CDR3 DNA is TGCAGCGTTGCGTTTGGGACAGGGCCTTTCGAGCAGTACTTC. It specifies CSVAFGTGPFEQYF.

The V call is TRBV15, the J call TRBJ1-2, with 8 bases fitting TRBD1. Trimming took 5 bases from V and 4 from J; bases not matched to a gene: 9. The CDR3 length is 15 residues. Germline CDR1 reads LNHNV; CDR2 reads YYDKDF (reference sequence). CDR3 residues: CATSPDRDLGYGYTF. CDR3 nucleotides: TGTGCCACCAGCCCGGACAGGGATTTGGGCTATGGCTACACCTTC.

The rearrangement uses TRBV2 and TRBJ2-1; perhaps TRBD2 as D (7 bases). V was pared by 2 bases and J by 3 bases, with 11 bases between. The length of the CDR3 is 15 residues. Germline assignment: CDR1 SNHLY and CDR2 FYNNEI. CDR3 amino acids: CASSELGGGYNEQFF. CDR3 bases: TGTGCCAGCAGTGAATTAGGGGGGGGCTACAATGAGCAGTTCTTC.

This chain links TRBV5-1 with TRBJ2-1; 10 nucleotides align to TRBD2. The CDR3 covers 15 residues. In germline, CDR1 is SGHRS, CDR2 YFSETQ. The trim removed 4 bases at V and 8 bases at J, leaving 9 bases unmatched. CDR3 in DNA: TGCGCCAGCAGCGGGACCGGGACTAGCGAGGATGAGCAGTTCTTC. This encodes CASSGTGTSEDEQFF.

This chain links TRBV29-1 with TRBJ1-1; unclear D gene. Germline values: CDR1 SQVTM, CDR2 ANQGSEA. The CDR3 is 14 amino acids. The V gene lost 1 base and the J gene lost 2 bases, with 11 bases spanning the gap. CDR3 sequence: CSVEGAGYNTEAFF. In DNA, the CDR3 is TGCAGCGTTGAAGGAGCGGGGTATAACACTGAAGCTTTCTTT.

Only a few counts were recorded for this clone. The chain is built from TRBV18 and TRBJ2-5, with D possibly being TRBD1 or TRBD2 (5 bases each). This CDR3 comprises 15 residues. CDR1 is KGHSH and CDR2 is LQKENI in the germline V gene. Trimming cost V 6 bases and J 4 bases, with 18 bases left between them. The CDR3 loop reads CASSVVVGEGETQYF. The CDR3 region has the DNA TGTGCCAGCTCCGTTGTAGTGGGGGAAGGAGAGACCCAGTACTTC.

This chain links TRBV2 with TRBJ2-2; 8 bases match TRBD1. After removal of 4 bases from V and 7 bases from J, the junction contained 2 bases not matched to a gene. The CDR3 contains 13 residues. Germline-derived CDR1 and CDR2 are SNHLY and FYNNEI. As DNA, the CDR3 is TGTGCCAGCAGTGCAGGGGGCGGCGGGGAGCTGTTTTTT. Its translation is CASSAGGGGELFF.

The chain uses TRBV5-1 and TRBJ1-4; 12 positions match TRBD1. The germline V gene encodes CDR1 SGHRS and CDR2 YFSETQ. The CDR3 length is 15 residues. Trimming cost V 5 bases and J 8 bases; bases outside gene matches: 7. CDR3: CASSSTGTGGEKLFF. CDR3 nucleotides: TGCGCCAGCAGTTCTACCGGGACAGGGGGCGAAAAACTGTTTTTT.

Only one count was recorded for this clone. The chain combines TRBV11-3 with TRBJ2-3; no firm D call. V dropped 1 base and J dropped 1 base, with 3 bases sitting between them. This CDR3 has 13 residues. CDR1 is SGHNT and CDR2 is YENEEA in the germline V gene. The CDR3, as DNA: TGTGCCAGCAGCTTAGGTCGCACAGATACGCAGTATTTT. Translated: CASSLGRTDTQYF.

This chain links TRBV29-1 with TRBJ2-3; TRBD2 matches 8 bases. The CDR3 has 15 amino acids. The germline CDR1 and CDR2 sequences are SQVTM and ANQGSEA. V gave up 6 bases and J gave up 4 bases; unmatched junction bases: 12. CDR3 sequence: CSVGGSGSGADTQYF. CDR3 DNA sequence: TGCAGCGTGGGCGGCAGCGGGAGTGGGGCAGATACGCAGTATTTT.

The CDR3 nucleotides read TGTGCCAGCAGCTACGGGGCTCGGTACAATGAGCAGTTCTTC. Amino acids: CASSYGARYNEQFF. The chain is built from TRBV25-1 and TRBJ2-1, with D perhaps TRBD1 or TRBD2 (5 bases each). The germline V gene has CDR1 MGHDK and CDR2 SYGVNS. Trimming took 6 bases from V and 4 from J, leaving 13 bases between them. The CDR3 is made up of 14 amino acids. The complete variable domain, with remaining parts taken from reference TRBV25-1 and TRBJ2-1, reads EADIYQTPRYLVIGTGKKITLECSQTMGHDKMYWYQQDPGMELHLIHYSYGVNSTEKGDLSSESTVSRIRTEHFPLTLESARPSHTSQYLCASSYGARYNEQFFGPGTRLTVL.

The chain couples TRBV5-4 to TRBJ2-5; D is uncertain. The length of the CDR3 is 15 residues. Trimming shortened V by 2 bases and J by 5 bases, and 16 bases separated the two germline ends. CDR1 and CDR2 (germline): SGHNT, YYREEE (reference sequence). The CDR3 loop is CASSFRTLGIETQYF. The DNA for the CDR3 is TGTGCCAGCAGCTTTCGGACCCTTGGGATCGAGACCCAGTACTTC.

The chain has TRBV4-1 and TRBJ2-4; tentatively, D is TRBD2 (5 bases). Germline CDR1 is MGHRA and CDR2 is YSYEKL. CDR3 size: 13 residues. V was clipped by 3 bases and J by 9 bases, with 12 bases between them. The CDR3 DNA is TGCGCCAGCAGCCACGGAGGAGCTGTCATTCAGTACTTC. It is translated as CASSHGGAVIQYF.